This TCR beta chain was recovered during a study of regulatory T cells in long-lasting Graves disease. V dropped 0 bases and J dropped 0 bases, with 12 bases sitting between them. This CDR3 region has 16 residues. Germline-derived CDR1 and CDR2 are SGHRS and YFSETQ. The authors built TCR beta libraries using iRepertoire HTBI primers and Arm-PCR of CDR3 regions. TCRdb reprocessed the multiplex PCR reads via MiXCR and lists one record per CDR3 protein. The sample has over 350,000 distinct CDR3 sequences; around 13% are singletons. Noted time point: newly diagnosed GD, antithyroid drugs for less than 3 months. There was RNA extracted from PBMCs, and the TCR library was made from it. This clonotype was seen many times. Another study also made use of these data, one on T cells in Graves' hyperthyroidism and ophthalmopathy.

Sequencing was performed on peripheral blood mononuclear cells (PBMCs), taken at new diagnosis, from a patient treated with antithyroid drugs. This receptor was taken from a woman in her forties or fifties with Graves disease. The genes are TRBV5-1 and TRBJ1-1, with a weak D call TRBD1 (5 bases). In nucleotides, the CDR3 is TGCGCCAGCAGCTTGGACCGGGGCTTAATGAACACTGAAGCTTTCTTT. Translating it yields CASSLDRGLMNTEAFF.